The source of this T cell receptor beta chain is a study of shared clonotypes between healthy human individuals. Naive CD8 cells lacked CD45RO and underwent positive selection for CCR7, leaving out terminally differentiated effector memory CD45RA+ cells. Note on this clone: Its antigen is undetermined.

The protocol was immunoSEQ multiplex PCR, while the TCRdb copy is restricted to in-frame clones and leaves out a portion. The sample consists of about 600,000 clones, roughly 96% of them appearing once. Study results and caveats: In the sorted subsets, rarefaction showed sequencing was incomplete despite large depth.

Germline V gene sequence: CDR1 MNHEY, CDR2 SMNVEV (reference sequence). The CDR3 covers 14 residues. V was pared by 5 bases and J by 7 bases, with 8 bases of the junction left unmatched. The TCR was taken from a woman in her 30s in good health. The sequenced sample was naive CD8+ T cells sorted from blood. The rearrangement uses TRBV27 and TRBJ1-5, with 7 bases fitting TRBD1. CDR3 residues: CASSLTGSGQPQHF. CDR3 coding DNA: TGTGCCAGCAGTCTGACAGGGAGTGGCCAGCCCCAGCATTTT.